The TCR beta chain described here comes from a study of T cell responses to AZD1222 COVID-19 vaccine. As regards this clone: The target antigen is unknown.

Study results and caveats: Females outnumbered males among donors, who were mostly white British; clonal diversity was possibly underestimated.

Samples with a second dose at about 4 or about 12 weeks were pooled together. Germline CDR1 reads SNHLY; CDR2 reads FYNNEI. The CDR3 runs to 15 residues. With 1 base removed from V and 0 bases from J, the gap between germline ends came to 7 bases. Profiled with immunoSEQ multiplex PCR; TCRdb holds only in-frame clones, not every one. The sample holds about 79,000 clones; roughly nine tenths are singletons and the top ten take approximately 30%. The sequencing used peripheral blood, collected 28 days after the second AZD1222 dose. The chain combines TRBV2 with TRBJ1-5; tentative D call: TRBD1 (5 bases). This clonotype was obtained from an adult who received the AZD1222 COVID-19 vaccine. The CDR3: CASSEGQISNQPQHF. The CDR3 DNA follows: TGTGCCAGCAGTGAAGGACAGATTAGCAATCAGCCCCAGCATTTT.